The clone carrying this T cell receptor beta chain was detected many times. V was clipped by 0 bases and J by 9 bases; unmatched bases: 0. The CDR3 consists of 12 residues. Looked up from germline, CDR1 is ENHRY and CDR2 is SYGVKD. The data derive from a study of tumor-infiltrating lymphocytes in glioblastoma multiforme. TCRB libraries came from RNA via three nested multiplex PCR rounds. TCRdb passed the multiplex PCR reads through MiXCR, listing each CDR3 protein once. The repertoire holds some 14,000 distinct CDR3 sequences, with 65% to 80% as singletons. The clonotype was recovered from a male donor with glioblastoma. V is TRBV10-3 and J is TRBJ2-7, with TRBD1 matching 9 bases. The sequenced sample consisted of brain tumor tissue. CDR3 coding DNA: TGTGCCATCAGTGAGTCGGGACAGGGGCAGTACGTC. Its protein product is CAISESGQGQYV.